This TCR beta chain is drawn from a study of Tregs in tolerant kidney transplant recipients. Study-level findings and limits: For some patients, primers changed over time, blocking nucleotide-level comparison. Antigen-driven expansion was suggested because donor-specific Tregs expanded more than all Tregs in tolerant patients.

Comment on this clone: The antigen is unknown. The read halts 3 residues ahead of the CDR3 end, with the missing end drawn from the germline J gene.

Generated by immunoSEQ multiplex PCR, the TCRdb table keeps only in-frame clones and is missing some. This table holds some 6,000 clones. The nonmyeloablative bone marrow transplants came from related graft donors, with transient mixed chimerism. The germline V gene has CDR1 ENHRY and CDR2 SYGVKD. Trimming at V came to 3 bases and at J to 8 bases, leaving 8 bases not matched to a gene. This CDR3 contains 15 residues. The sample consisted of CD8+ T cells from blood (PBMCs), taken 12 months after the transplant. This TCR was recovered from a human patient who received a combined kidney and bone marrow transplant. The graft donor may have contributed some T cells. The rearrangement uses TRBV10-3 and TRBJ2-1; 9 bases agree with TRBD1. CDR3 DNA (partial): TGTGCCATCAGTGAAGTGACAGGGGGGAGGGATGAG. Protein: CAISEVTGGRDE. The whole CDR3 reads CAISEVTGGRDEQFF.